This TCR beta chain was recovered during a study of cytomegalovirus exposure and HLA in healthy donors (dated by TCRdb to 2016 to 2017). Notes on the research overall: A later analysis indicated that the 95 to 150 validation repertoires were generated on the platform also employed for the roughly 730 repertoires of the first cohort. The study aimed to test whether cataloging public T cell receptors could reveal signatures of past pathogen exposure. A separate validation cohort of roughly 110 different subjects was used in addition to the approximately 700-subject first cohort. To predict cytomegalovirus infection status, the study brought together high-throughput TCR immunosequencing, statistical association of individual TCRs with disease status, and machine learning.

The paper's findings and limits, for the study overall: According to the authors, the approach could potentially be generalized to other disease states and immunological phenotypes. In both the original and validation cohorts, the classifier was reported to diagnose cytomegalovirus status with high specificity and sensitivity. Subsequent analysis determined that TCRs grouped into clusters in the first cohort also showed a tendency toward co-occurrence across the 90 to 150 validation repertoires, and about 93% of cluster scores exceeded 0. The study gave a list of about 150 TCR beta chains associated with cytomegalovirus. Most TCR sequences were seen in very few donors, while some public TCRs were found in many individuals. A later analysis lacked HLA typing for the validation cohort, so it scored co-occurrence in that cohort across all 120 or so repertoires. A few of the identified cytomegalovirus-associated TCR beta chains were confirmed in vitro to be specific for cytomegalovirus antigens.

Donors formed part of the validation cohort, which comprised about 130 subjects and was distinct from the first cohort of 666 subjects. Concerning this clone itself: Its target antigen remains unknown. There are no base qualities to consult, and no much larger clone falls within one base.

For this chain, trimming is 4 bases at the V end and 16 bases at the J end, and the number of junction bases without a gene match is 7. The germline V gene (reference sequence) specifies SGHNT as CDR1 and YYREEE as CDR2. The CDR3 holds 11 amino acids from the cysteine to the phenylalanine. Only the CDR3 DNA is retained, 33 bases long and in frame from the first base. Libraries were built with the immunoSEQ multiplex PCR assay. Concerning the study's data processing: To diagnose cytomegalovirus status from the catalog of TCR beta chain sequences, a statistical classification framework was built. Imported from immuneACCESS, the table was reduced by TCRdb to in-frame sequences with V and J called. These copies leave out some clones; in studies compared against another copy, an unresolved V gene accounts for under half, and the cause of the remainder is not known. V and J calls and clone size follow that table, whereas D and trimming were derived from the DNA. Counted in this sample were some 110,000 clones; about 87% of them appeared once. The biggest ten clones account for about 1.7% of the sample.

Sequenced material: PBMCs. The chain links TRBV5-4 with TRBJ2-1, with 8 bases matching TRBD1. The TCR originated in a man aged 18 to 35 in good health and CMV-seronegative. DNA sequence: TGTGCCAGCAGCCTTGGACAGGGTATTTTCTTC. Its protein reads: CASSLGQGIFF.